Listed below are T cell receptor beta chains from one sample, sequenced in a study of blood T cell repertoires in COVID-19. TCRdb's table, derived via immunoSEQ multiplex PCR, lists solely in-frame clones and lacks some. The sample includes 50,000 to 60,000 clones, roughly 80% of them seen just once. The sample taken for sequencing was peripheral blood. The source of these receptors is a human donor in a cohort sampled during active or convalescent COVID-19. Each CDR3 is given with its conserved first and last residue. Expanded clones get a size class; other rows say once, few or many, or leave the size out.

15 TRBJ2-3 . TRBV5-5 CASSLAGQDTDTQYF
16 TRBJ2-3 . TRBV7-8 CASSPIFRQGSSTQYF
14 TRBJ2-5 . TRBV5-4 CASSPDRRSETQYF
14 TRBJ2-7 . TRBV29-1 CSVVLAFSSYEQYF
16 TRBJ1-1 . TRBV6-5 CASSYSRFLSNTEAFF
10 TRBJ1-2 . TRBV29-1 CSVDGDGYTF
17 TRBJ2-6 . TRBV13 CASSLGPGRSGANVLTF
15 TRBJ1-1 . TRBV19 CASSIEGTANTEAFF
16 TRBJ2-5 . TRBV4-2 CASSQDSGGPIETQYF
17 TRBJ1-5 . TRBV28 CASSSGGQGHSNQPQHF
15 TRBJ2-1 . TRBV30 CAWSPPGAQHNEQFF
12 TRBJ1-1 . TRBV19 CASRDRGEWAFF
16 TRBJ1-3 . TRBV5-6 CASSTYLQVRGNTIYF
14 TRBJ1-2 . TRBV5-6 CASSPTGTGFGYTF
13 TRBJ2-1 . TRBV6-5 CASVGTVYNEQFF
11 TRBJ2-2 . TRBV29-1 CSVEGPGELFF
13 TRBJ2-7 . TRBV7-8 CASSLGEVYEQYF
18 TRBJ1-1 . TRBV6-2/TRBV6-3 CASSSAGGIPIRNTEAFF
14 TRBJ2-1 . TRBV6-5 CASSLSGGYNEQFF
16 TRBJ2-7 . TRBV6-2/TRBV6-3 CASSYSGAGASYEQYF
15 TRBJ2-3 . TRBV5-4 CASSLDAGDTDTQYF
12 TRBJ1-2 . TRBV6-6 CASSGTLKGYTF
13 TRBJ1-5 few TRBV3-1/TRBV3-2 CASSRQGGQPQHF
13 TRBJ1-5 many TRBV6-5 CASGTGGTQPQHF
16 TRBJ2-7 once TRBV27 CASSLSAAGAGGVQYF
14 TRBJ1-4 few TRBV4-3 CASSQGAGNEKLFF
14 TRBJ1-5 . TRBV6-5 CASSYSGGFQPQHF
15 TRBJ1-2 . TRBV5-6 CASSFEPPENYGYTF